This T cell receptor beta chain was sequenced in a study of beta chain bispecific antibodies for T cell cancers. About the study: HPB-ALL carried surface TRBV5-5, while Jurkat carried TRBV12-3.

V lost 0 bases, J lost 16 bases, and 16 bases lay in between. Germline CDR1 reads SGHTA; CDR2 reads FQGTGA. The CDR3 is 13 residues long. Clonotype quantities came from unique molecular identifier barcode counts. One entry per CDR3 protein results from TCRdb running MiXCR on the 5' RACE reads. The data contain more than 15,000 distinct CDR3 sequences, about 1.9% of them singletons. This clonotype was counted ten times or more. The antigen remains undetermined. Either OKT3 anti-CD3 antibody or CD3/CD28 beads expanded T cells from blood mononuclear cells over roughly three days. Culture medium contained IL-2 at around 92 IU/ml and IL-7 at approximately 5 ng/ml. Some 5 x 10^4 normal T cells were cocultured with some 5 x 10^4 target cells and bispecific antibody. Study-level points and caveats: Most targeted TRBV signal came from the leukemia cell line cells, not normal T cells.

Sequenced input: healthy donor T cells cultured with leukemia cells. The chain has TRBV7-3 and TRBJ2-1, with D tentatively TRBD2 (6 bases). The TCR sequence derives from a human donor in good health. Some clones in this sample may be carry-over from other donors' samples. The CDR3 nucleotides read TGTGCCAGCAGCTTAACGGGTTCCGGGACTCACTTCTTC. It encodes CASSLTGSGTHFF.